These 2 T cell receptor beta chains were all obtained from the same sample, sequenced in a study of Ad26.COV2.S vaccination and SARS-CoV-2 variants (dated by TCRdb to the early 2020s). The sample's treatment or condition label, in plain terms: around 19 received Ad26.COV2.S at low or high dose, single or two shots; five or six received placebo; per-sample allocation not given. Repertoires of vaccine and placebo recipients were sequenced from samples taken on day 63 after the first injection. The library was made by the immunoSEQ multiplex PCR assay. Entries here come from immuneACCESS through TCRdb and include only in-frame sequences with V and J called. Some clones fail to appear in such tables; in the studies checked, an unresolved V gene covers under half of the shortfall, and the cause of the remainder is unknown. This sample gives about 480,000 clones in total; around 85% of them show up just once. 9.5% to 15% of the sample lies in the top ten.

The material sequenced was peripheral blood, taken in a trial of Ad26.COV2.S vaccine versus placebo. The origin of the receptors is a person between 18 and 65 years old who received the Ad26.COV2.S COVID-19 vaccine or a placebo.

The rearrangement links TRBV30 to TRBJ1-2, with TRBD1 as a possible D gene (5 bases). The germline CDR1 and CDR2 sequences are GTSNPN and SVGIG (reference sequence). V shed 0 bases and J shed 8 bases, with 16 bases lying between them. The CDR3 is 14 residues long. The CDR3 region is CAWSVDSLPRGYTF. CDR3 coding DNA: TGTGCCTGGAGTGTAGACAGCCTTCCGAGGGGCTACACCTTC.

This chain joins TRBV30 and TRBJ1-2; 9 bases align to TRBD1. V dropped 7 bases and J dropped 3; count of bases not matched to a gene: 3. Germline CDR1 is GTSNPN and CDR2 is SVGIG (reference sequence). The CDR3 sequence is 12 residues long. CDR3 bases: TGTGCCTCGAGGACAGGGGACTATGGCTACACCTTC. This encodes CASRTGDYGYTF. Looking up the rest from reference TRBV30 and TRBJ1-2 gives the full variable domain: SQTIHQWPATLVQPVGSPLSLECTVEGTSNPNLYWYRQAAGRGLQLLFYSVGIGQISSEVPQNLSASRPQDRQFILSSKKLLLSDSGFYLCASRTGDYGYTFGSGTRLTVV.